This T cell receptor (beta chain) was recovered during a study of T-cell memory formation after mild COVID-19 (dated by TCRdb to about 2021). A note on the overall study: Most TCR sequence clusters were specific to one of the two donors. Longitudinal TCRalpha and TCRbeta repertoire sequencing tracked T-cell clones expanding and contracting after mild COVID-19 in two donors. The cohort comprised two young, previously healthy adult volunteers, one female and one male.

Points the paper makes about the study in general: Only two mild cases were covered by the study, and larger cohorts that include severe cases with pre-infection samples were considered necessary. Contracting CD4+ clones were located mainly in the CM and EM memory subsets, whereas CD8+ clones were found to be enriched in EMRA. Balanced CD4/CD8 phenotypes were observed for clones contracting from day 15 to 85, whereas a bias towards CD4+ was observed for a second wave of clones expanding from day 15 to 37. Whether the second-wave clones peaking on day 37 were SARS-CoV-2 specific was not confirmed. Some responding clones were found in pre-infection memory, which suggests that pre-existing cross-reactive memory T cells took part in the SARS-CoV-2 response.

Sequenced using an Illumina NovaSeq 6000. TCRalpha and TCRbeta cDNA libraries were constructed by 5'RACE with constant-segment primers, with sample barcodes and unique molecular identifiers being introduced. Trizol reagent was used to extract RNA from every sample. Amplification of the libraries took two PCR steps, and the second step added a second sample barcode plus Illumina TruSeq adapters. Sequencing of libraries was performed on an Illumina NovaSeq with 2 x 150 bp paired-end reads. The authors' analysis ran thus. Demultiplexing of reads and collapsing into UMI-guided consensus sequences were performed with migec v1.2.7. With mixcr v2.1.11, UMI consensuses were aligned to TRA and TRB V and J templates and assembled into clonotypes. Expanded or contracted clonotypes were those called significant by both edgeR and NoisET, with noise models trained on biological replicates. For edgeR calls, the thresholds were a false discovery rate-adjusted p below 0.01 and a log2 fold-change of 1. PCA with hierarchical clustering of max-normalized trajectories of the 1000 most abundant clonotypes was used as exploratory dynamics analysis. Each responding clone was given a CD4 or CD8 phenotype based on the CD4+ and CD8+ repertoires, which had been sequenced separately. TCRdb's own reprocessing of the public reads used fastp at Q25 and MiXCR and kept productive beta chains. Here each entry gathers all rows of one CDR3 protein and keeps the most common genes and DNA. These V and J calls rely on TCRdb rather than the paper's analysis. The sample yields under 300,000 distinct CDR3 sequences; 8% to 10% were counted once. About 22% of the sample lies in the top ten.

Ficoll-Paque density gradient centrifugation was used to isolate PBMCs. Taken from the germline V gene, the CDR1 and CDR2 loops are SNHLY and FYNNEI. Relative to germline, V is missing 8 bases and J is missing 4 bases, with 6 bases of the junction outside any gene match. The CDR3 runs 13 residues from the cysteine to the phenylalanine. Here the CDR3 DNA is all that survives: 39 bases in frame from base 1. Notes on this clonotype: This clone's antigen is unknown. No much larger clone is present one base from it, and per-base qualities are unavailable.

The sample comprised PBMCs or a T cell subset sorted from them (not recorded which). The chain is assembled from TRBV2 and TRBJ1-2, and 8 junction bases match TRBD1. The sequence came from a man in his late teens or twenties who had mild COVID-19 (a few samples of this study predate the infection). The sample titles of this study are shuffled in the database, so cell type and time point are left out; the donor was told from shared clones. The DNA reads TGTGCCAGCTACCCCGGGACAGGCTATGGCTACACCTTC. Its protein product is CASYPGTGYGYTF.